The TCR beta chain described here comes from a study of T cell repertoires in cytomegalovirus infection. Study in general: A matching HLA type, together with CMV infection, was signaled by public TCR beta signatures.

A single record per CDR3 protein comes from TCRdb applying MiXCR to the reads. The data hold approximately 990,000 distinct CDR3 sequences, with around 31% observed a single time. This clonotype was counted many times. Its specificity is unknown. General study points: Dominating the ex vivo response were HLA-C-restricted CMV-specific TCR beta clonotypes.

Unmatched junction bases numbered 8, after V lost 7 bases and J lost 4 bases. This CDR3 comprises 13 residues. Germline V CDR1 and CDR2: DFQATT, SNEGSKA (reference sequence). The chain carries TRBV20-1 and TRBJ1-2; 8 positions match TRBD1. The sequencing used cultured CD8+ T cells from PBMCs, collected from culture after CMV antigen stimulation. The origin of this receptor is a human donor in good health (CMV status not recorded). Some clones in this sample may be carry-over from other donors' samples. The DNA of the CDR3 is TGCAGTGACCTGCTCACAGGGGGCTATGGCTACACCTTC. Its protein is CSDLLTGGYGYTF.